One sample yielded the 23 T cell receptor beta chains listed below, sequenced in a study of PD-1 blockade in classical Hodgkin lymphoma. Time point described: cycle 4 day 1 (C4D1), after more than five weeks of nivolumab. Every patient had relapsed following autologous stem cell transplantation, and cohorts differed in brentuximab vedotin exposure. Assay: immunoSEQ multiplex PCR; the TCRdb copy retains only in-frame clones and omits some. The profile shows 80,000 to 100,000 clones, about 93% of them singletons. Sequenced here: peripheral blood mononuclear cells (PBMCs), sampled before the fourth cycle of nivolumab. These TCRs come from a human donor with classical Hodgkin lymphoma.

The chain joins TRBV27 to TRBJ1-2; TRBD1 might be the D (5 bases). The V and J ends lost 2 bases and 8 bases respectively, with 15 bases between them. This CDR3 has 14 residues. CDR1 MNHEY and CDR2 SMNVEV come from the germline V gene (reference sequence). Written as DNA, the CDR3 is TGTGCCAGCAGTTTAGGCAGAGGGGTGCGAGGCTACACCTTC. This translates into CASSLGRGVRGYTF.

The chain's CDR3 is CASSEALGSPYEQYF. The CDR3 region has the DNA TGTGCCAGCAGTGAAGCGCTTGGCAGCCCCTACGAGCAGTACTTC. This chain uses TRBV6-1 with TRBJ2-7; unclear D gene. CDR1 and CDR2 (germline): MNHNS, SASEGT. The CDR3 runs to 15 residues. The V end lost 0 bases, the J end lost 2 bases, and 11 bases lay between the germline ends.

The chain combines TRBV6-5 with TRBJ2-2, with D uncertain. This CDR3 comprises 13 residues. Deletions cut 4 bases from V and 4 bases from J, with 7 bases between. Germline loops: CDR1 MNHEY, CDR2 SVGAGI. The CDR3 coding sequence is TGTGCCAGCAGTTCTTGGCTCACCGGGGAGCTGTTTTTT. Its protein is CASSSWLTGELFF.

The chain carries TRBV10-1 and TRBJ2-7, with D perhaps assigned TRBD1 or TRBD2 (5 bases each). V was trimmed by 6 bases and J by 3 bases, leaving 15 bases between them. The germline V gene encodes CDR1 WNHNN and CDR2 SYGVQD (reference sequence). CDR3 length: 14 amino acids. The CDR3 DNA follows: TGCGCCAGCAGCGCCTCCGGGACGGTCTACGAGCAGTACTTC. It yields the protein CASSASGTVYEQYF.

This chain links TRBV6-5 with TRBJ2-3; D could derive from TRBD1 or TRBD2 (5 bases each). Germline V CDR1 and CDR2: MNHEY, SVGAGI. V was trimmed by 8 bases and J by 1 base, leaving 16 bases between them. The CDR3 sequence is 15 residues long. This CDR3 is CASGTTVLGTDTQYF. The CDR3 DNA reads as TGTGCCAGCGGGACCACAGTCCTGGGCACAGATACGCAGTATTTT.

Here the CDR3 reads CASSSTSGLYEQYF. Written as DNA, the CDR3 is TGTGCCAGCAGCTCCACTAGCGGGCTGTACGAGCAGTACTTC. V gene TRBV7-9 combines with J gene TRBJ2-7; the match to TRBD2 covers 9 bases. The CDR3 is 14 residues long. In germline, CDR1 is SEHNR, CDR2 FQNEAQ (reference sequence). V lost 4 bases to trimming and J lost 4 bases; unmatched junction nucleotides: 5.

The chain combines TRBV29-1 with TRBJ1-1; TRBD1 matches 8 bases. The CDR3 is 15 amino acids. Per germline, CDR1 SQVTM and CDR2 ANQGSEA. V trimming: 5 bases; J trimming: 1 base; junction bases outside the gene matches: 9. CDR3 protein: CSVPQRGTGNTEAFF. The CDR3 nucleotides read TGCAGCGTTCCCCAGAGGGGGACAGGGAACACTGAAGCTTTCTTT. Full variable domain (remainder filled in from reference TRBV29-1 and TRBJ1-1): SAVISQKPSRDICQRGTSLTIQCQVDSQVTMMFWYRQQPGQSLTLIATANQGSEATYESGFVIDKFPISRPNLTFSTLTVSNMSPEDSSIYLCSVPQRGTGNTEAFFGQGTRLTVV.

V is TRBV25-1 and J is TRBJ1-1; D is uncertain. CDR1 and CDR2 from the germline V gene are MGHDK and SYGVNS. Trimming cost V 6 bases and J 1 base, with 9 bases left between them. There are 13 residues in the CDR3. The CDR3 here is CASSPQWNTEAFF. In nucleotides, the CDR3 is TGTGCCAGCAGCCCCCAGTGGAACACTGAAGCTTTCTTT.

J is TRBJ2-1 and V is TRBV10-2; 15 nucleotides align to TRBD2. Germline lookup yields CDR1 WSHSY and CDR2 SAAADI. V lost 11 bases, J lost 12 bases, and 8 bases stayed unmatched. There are 13 residues in the CDR3. As DNA, the CDR3 is TGCGCCTCAAACCCGGGACTAGCGGGAGGGCAGTTCTTC. Amino acids: CASNPGLAGGQFF.

The genes are TRBV15 and TRBJ2-2, with TRBD1 identical over 7 bases. The CDR3 contains 18 residues. Germline V CDR1 and CDR2: LNHNV, YYDKDF (reference sequence). V was clipped by 1 base and J by 7 bases; unmatched bases: 15. The CDR3, as DNA: TGTGCCACCAGCAGAGGGGTGGTTGCGAGGGGGCGCGACGGGGAGCTGTTTTTT. This codes for CATSRGVVARGRDGELFF.

The chain combines TRBV4-1 with TRBJ2-5; D tentatively fits TRBD1 or TRBD2 (5 bases each). The germline V and J ends were trimmed by 0 bases and 5 bases, with 10 bases remaining between them. Germline-derived CDR1 and CDR2 are MGHRA and YSYEKL. The CDR3 extends over 14 amino acids. The CDR3 sequence: CASSQEPGTETQYF. The DNA of the CDR3 is TGCGCCAGCAGCCAAGAACCAGGGACGGAGACCCAGTACTTC.

The V and J genes are TRBV27 and TRBJ1-4, with TRBD1 as a possible D gene (6 bases). V lost 6 bases and J 4 bases, leaving 15 bases between the germline ends. CDR3 length equals 15 residues. Germline CDR1 and CDR2: MNHEY and SMNVEV (reference sequence). As DNA, the CDR3 is TGTGCCAGCAGATCCCGGACAGCGAATAATGAAAAACTGTTTTTT. Its protein is CASRSRTANNEKLFF.

This chain connects TRBV6-1 to TRBJ2-5; the match to TRBD2 covers 8 bases. The V gene's germline CDR1 is MNHNS and CDR2 SASEGT. The CDR3 is made up of 15 amino acids. V gave up 1 base and J gave up 5 bases; unmatched junction bases: 6. CDR3 in amino acids: CASSEVGSGTETQYF. CDR3 nucleotides: TGTGCCAGCAGTGAAGTAGGTAGCGGGACCGAGACCCAGTACTTC.

V is TRBV6-1 and J is TRBJ1-5; the D is unclear. Germline CDR1 is MNHNS and CDR2 is SASEGT. This CDR3 is built from 13 residues. V lost 6 bases to trimming and J lost 7 bases, with 13 bases between them. In DNA, the CDR3 is TGTGCCAGCAGCAGACTTTGGGTACAGCCCCAGCATTTT. Amino acids: CASSRLWVQPQHF.

The rearrangement joins TRBV18 to TRBJ1-2, with D maybe TRBD1 (5 bases). Between the trimmed V and J ends, which lost 3 bases and 4 bases, there was a span of 15 bases. Germline V CDR1 and CDR2: KGHSH, LQKENI. This CDR3 region has 15 residues. CDR3 sequence: CASSPADGGGYGYTF. DNA for the CDR3: TGTGCCAGCTCACCTGCGGACGGGGGAGGCTATGGCTACACCTTC.

V gene TRBV6-5 combines with J gene TRBJ2-7; 9 bases are shared with TRBD2. Trimming took 2 bases from V and 13 from J; bases not matched to a gene: 12. The CDR3 runs 14 residues. In germline, CDR1 is MNHEY, CDR2 SVGAGI. CDR3 amino acids: CASSYNIGREGLYF. The CDR3 DNA is TGTGCCAGCAGTTACAACATAGGGCGGGAGGGCCTTTACTTC.

The chain recombines TRBV6-1 with TRBJ2-1; D ambiguous. V lost 8 bases, J lost 1 base, and 9 bases lay in between. This CDR3 has 13 amino acids. Looked up from germline, CDR1 is MNHNS and CDR2 is SASEGT. The CDR3 sequence is CASRGRSYNEQFF. CDR3 sequence (DNA): TGTGCCAGCCGCGGCAGGTCCTACAATGAGCAGTTCTTC.

CDR3 residues: CASSLGGGGKMAFF. CDR3 DNA sequence: TGTGCCAGCAGCTTAGGAGGGGGCGGAAAGATGGCTTTCTTT. J is TRBJ1-1 and V is TRBV13, with 7 bases aligning to TRBD1. From germline, CDR1 is PRHDT and CDR2 FYEKMQ (reference sequence). Trimming at V came to 0 bases and at J to 11 bases, leaving 9 bases not matched to a gene. CDR3 length equals 14 residues.

This clone came up once. V gene TRBV19 combines with J gene TRBJ2-7; D possibly corresponds to TRBD2 (5 bases). This CDR3 contains 14 residues. From germline, CDR1 is LNHDA and CDR2 SQIVND (reference sequence). Trimming took off 1 base at V and 0 bases at J, with 7 bases between the two ends. Here the CDR3 reads CASSIVGNSYEQYF. The CDR3 coding sequence is TGTGCCAGTAGTATAGTCGGGAACTCCTACGAGCAGTACTTC.

This chain joins TRBV10-3 and TRBJ2-7, with 9 nucleotides matching TRBD1. This CDR3 is 14 amino acids long. Trimming removed 10 bases from V and 0 bases from J; junction bases left unmatched: 7. Looked up from germline, CDR1 is ENHRY and CDR2 is SYGVKD. The CDR3 coding sequence is TGTGCCACTACGCCGGGACAGGGCTCCTACGAGCAGTACTTC. Amino acids: CATTPGQGSYEQYF.

This sequence joins TRBV11-2 and TRBJ2-7; the D gene is possibly TRBD1 (5 bases). The CDR3 has 13 residues. The ends were cut back, 1 base at V and 12 bases at J, with 16 bases in the middle. Germline lookup yields CDR1 SGHAT and CDR2 FQNNGV. This chain's CDR3 is CASSLADRSPRYF. The DNA of the CDR3 is TGTGCCAGCAGCTTAGCCGACAGATCACCCCGGTACTTC. Complete variable domain (other parts from reference TRBV11-2 and TRBJ2-7): EAGVAQSPRYKIIEKRQSVAFWCNPISGHATLYWYQQILGQGPKLLIQFQNNGVVDDSQLPKDRFSAERLKGVDSTLKIQPAKLEDSAVYLCASSLADRSPRYFGPGTRLTVT.

The chain uses TRBV6-1 and TRBJ2-3; no clear D gene. Germline V CDR1 and CDR2: MNHNS, SASEGT. This CDR3 comprises 14 residues. V lost 11 bases and J lost 0, with 15 bases in between. The CDR3 sequence: CAGAFTSSTDTQYF. The CDR3 DNA reads TGTGCCGGCGCCTTTACCTCTAGCACAGATACGCAGTATTTT.

This clone came up once. J is TRBJ2-3 and V is TRBV9; a possible D gene is TRBD1 (6 bases). Between the trimmed V and J ends, which lost 0 bases and 1 base, there was a span of 9 bases. Germline V gene sequence: CDR1 SGDLS, CDR2 YYNGEE. The CDR3 extends over 15 amino acids. The DNA for the CDR3 is TGTGCCAGCAGCGTAGTTGGGGGCGGCACAGATACGCAGTATTTT. Translation gives CASSVVGGGTDTQYF.